The 29 T cell receptor beta chains listed next were all sequenced from one sample in a study of cytomegalovirus exposure and HLA in healthy donors. The study ran its PCR with 60 Vbeta and 13 Jbeta primers. Some clones are missing from TCRdb's copy, which holds only in-frame ones; the method was immunoSEQ multiplex PCR. The repertoire holds 200,000 or so clones, with around 81% as singletons. Specimen: PBMCs. These TCRs come from a young woman in good health and CMV-seropositive.

This chain connects TRBV28 to TRBJ2-1, with D uncertain. CDR1 is MDHEN and CDR2 is SYDVKM in the germline V gene. V gave up 5 bases and J gave up 4 bases, with 12 bases separating them. The CDR3 spans 14 residues. As DNA, the CDR3 is TGTGCCAGCAGTCTCCAGCGAGGATACAATGAGCAGTTCTTC. Its protein is CASSLQRGYNEQFF. Full variable domain (missing parts from reference TRBV28 and TRBJ2-1): DVKVTQSSRYLVKRTGEKVFLECVQDMDHENMFWYRQDPGLGLRLIYFSYDVKMKEKGDIPEGYSVSREKKERFSLILESASTNQTSMYLCASSLQRGYNEQFFGPGTRLTVL.

The chain uses TRBV13 and TRBJ1-1, with D possibly being TRBD1 (6 bases). Trimming took off 2 bases at V and 1 base at J, with 14 bases between the two ends. This CDR3 spans 16 amino acids. Germline-derived CDR1 and CDR2 are PRHDT and FYEKMQ (reference sequence). The CDR3 nucleotides read TGTGCCAGCAGCTTAAGGCAGGCCAGGGGGAACACTGAAGCTTTCTTT. It translates to CASSLRQARGNTEAFF.

V usage is TRBV5-6 and J usage is TRBJ1-1, with 7 nucleotides matching TRBD1. The germline CDR1 and CDR2 sequences are SGHDT and YYEEEE. The CDR3 covers 15 residues. Trimming took 2 bases from V and 4 from J; bases not matched to a gene: 8. The CDR3 sequence is CASSFRIHRGTEAFF. The CDR3 DNA follows: TGTGCCAGCAGCTTTAGGATACACAGGGGCACTGAAGCTTTCTTT.

The rearrangement links TRBV4-1 to TRBJ2-1; D is ambiguous. The CDR3 is made up of 16 amino acids. The V gene's germline CDR1 is MGHRA and CDR2 YSYEKL. The V and J ends lost 0 bases and 0 bases respectively, with 9 bases between them. CDR3 region: CASSQEWLSSYNEQFF. CDR3 DNA sequence: TGCGCCAGCAGCCAAGAATGGTTGAGCTCCTACAATGAGCAGTTCTTC.

The chain has TRBV11-2 and TRBJ2-7; weak D call: TRBD2 (6 bases). Germline CDR1 and CDR2: SGHAT and FQNNGV. V lost 4 bases, J lost 2 bases, and 12 bases lay in between. CDR3 length equals 14 residues. The CDR3 DNA is TGTGCCAGCAGCTACGAGCGGGCCCCCTACGAGCAGTACTTC. Translating gives CASSYERAPYEQYF.

The rearrangement uses TRBV5-6 and TRBJ1-2; TRBD1 agrees at 8 bases. The J segment lost 4 bases and the V segment lost 5 bases, leaving 4 bases of the junction unmatched. The germline V gene has CDR1 SGHDT and CDR2 YYEEEE. The CDR3 has 13 amino acids. The CDR3 spells CASSRGQVYGYTF. CDR3 nucleotides: TGTGCCAGCAGTAGGGGACAGGTCTATGGCTACACCTTC.

The chain carries TRBV6-5 and TRBJ1-1; perhaps TRBD1 as D (5 bases). The ends were cut back, 6 bases at V and 2 bases at J, with 10 bases in the middle. CDR3 size: 13 residues. CDR1 and CDR2 from the germline V gene are MNHEY and SVGAGI. The CDR3, as DNA: TGTGCCAGCAGGCCGACAGCAAACACTGAAGCTTTCTTT. This sequence encodes CASRPTANTEAFF.

The rearrangement links TRBV28 to TRBJ2-6, with no clear D. The CDR3 loop spans 15 amino acids. Germline V gene sequence: CDR1 MDHEN, CDR2 SYDVKM. V lost 2 bases, J lost 0 bases, and 5 bases lay in between. Here the CDR3 reads CASSLRLSGANVLTF. The CDR3 region has the DNA TGTGCCAGCAGTTTACGTCTCTCTGGGGCCAACGTCCTGACTTTC. The full variable domain, with the rest looked up from reference TRBV28 and TRBJ2-6, is DVKVTQSSRYLVKRTGEKVFLECVQDMDHENMFWYRQDPGLGLRLIYFSYDVKMKEKGDIPEGYSVSREKKERFSLILESASTNQTSMYLCASSLRLSGANVLTFGAGSRLTVL.

V is TRBV6-1 and J is TRBJ2-5; no definite D call. V was shortened by 1 base and J by 5 bases, with 14 bases between the two germline ends. Germline CDR1 reads MNHNS; CDR2 reads SASEGT. The CDR3 has 15 residues. CDR3 nucleotide sequence: TGTGCCAGCAGTGAAGGCGTTGGTAGATGGGAGACCCAGTACTTC. Its protein product is CASSEGVGRWETQYF.

V is TRBV30 and J is TRBJ2-1; TRBD2 matches at 10 bases. Germline V gives CDR1 GTSNPN, CDR2 SVGIG (reference sequence). This CDR3 is built from 19 residues. CDR3 sequence reads: CAVQLLAGKIRSSYNEQFF. CDR3 nucleotides: TGTGCTGTACAATTACTAGCGGGGAAAATTAGGAGCTCCTACAATGAGCAGTTCTTC.

The chain employs TRBV7-9 and TRBJ2-1; 8 nucleotides align to TRBD1. The CDR3 consists of 16 residues. Germline V gives CDR1 SEHNR, CDR2 FQNEAQ (reference sequence). After removal of 7 bases from V and 7 bases from J, the junction contained 15 bases not matched to a gene. This chain's CDR3 is CASTPPAGGAINEQFF. Written as DNA, the CDR3 is TGTGCCAGCACACCTCCCGCAGGGGGCGCTATTAATGAGCAGTTCTTC. The full variable domain, in which reference TRBV7-9 and TRBJ2-1 provide the parts outside the CDR3, is DTGVSQNPRHKITKRGQNVTFRCDPISEHNRLYWYRQTLGQGPEFLTYFQNEAQLEKSRLLSDRFSAERPKGSFSTLEIQRTEQGDSAMYLCASTPPAGGAINEQFFGPGTRLTVL.

This clone was seen a few times. The chain couples TRBV30 to TRBJ1-4; TRBD1 might be the D (6 bases). Germline V gene lookup returns CDR1 GTSNPN and CDR2 SVGIG (reference sequence). The V and J ends lost 4 bases and 8 bases respectively, with 20 bases between them. This CDR3 is built from 15 residues. CDR3 sequence reads: CAWKSPRTEIEKLFF. CDR3 sequence (DNA): TGTGCCTGGAAATCCCCGCGGACAGAGATAGAAAAACTGTTTTTT.

The DNA for the CDR3 is TGTGCCAGCAGTCATACTAGCGGGGGGGCCGATGAGCAGTTCTTC. Its protein product is CASSHTSGGADEQFF. The V gene is TRBV6-1, the J gene TRBJ2-1, with 13 bases fitting TRBD2. Germline V gene lookup returns CDR1 MNHNS and CDR2 SASEGT. V trimming: 5 bases; J trimming: 8 bases; junction bases outside the gene matches: 6. The CDR3 runs 15 residues.

The V and J genes are TRBV9 and TRBJ1-3, with unresolved D. V gave up 4 bases and J gave up 0 bases, with 11 bases separating them. Germline lookup yields CDR1 SGDLS and CDR2 YYNGEE. This CDR3 contains 15 residues. The CDR3 nucleotides are TGTGCCAGCAGCCAGACTGGAAGCTCTGGAAACACCATATATTTT. This sequence encodes CASSQTGSSGNTIYF.

Worth noting for this clone: A read error may account for a junction end that differs from germline. The same CDR3 can be traced to other DNA sequences in this sample. The chain is built from TRBV7-9 and TRBJ2-7; 7 bases agree with TRBD2. Germline assignment: CDR1 SEHNR and CDR2 FQNEAQ (reference sequence). The CDR3 loop spans 14 amino acids. This CDR3 is CASSLAGYIYEQYF. Here the CDR3 DNA reads TGCGCCAGCAGCTTAGCGGGCTACATCTACGAGCAGTACTTC.

This chain joins TRBV29-1 and TRBJ1-2; 9 bases match TRBD1. This CDR3 spans 13 amino acids. Trimming took 5 bases from V and 5 from J; bases not matched to a gene: 6. The germline V gene encodes CDR1 SQVTM and CDR2 ANQGSEA. The CDR3 sequence is CSVLTGGGYGYTF. CDR3 DNA: TGCAGCGTTTTGACAGGGGGTGGGTATGGCTACACCTTC.

Only a few counts were recorded for this clone. In DNA, the CDR3 is TGCGCCAGCAGCTCGGGACAGTTGCGGACCGGGGAGCTGTTTTTT. Protein product: CASSSGQLRTGELFF. The rearrangement joins TRBV5-1 to TRBJ2-2, with 7 bases fitting TRBD1. The CDR3 covers 15 residues. The germline CDR1 and CDR2 sequences are SGHRS and YFSETQ. V lost 3 bases, J lost 5 bases, and 7 bases stayed unmatched.

With respect to this clone: One end of the junction varies from germline; a read error may be responsible. This chain uses TRBV7-7 with TRBJ2-5; perhaps TRBD1 as D (5 bases). The CDR3 is 14 residues long. Germline assignment: CDR1 SSHAT and CDR2 FNYEAQ (reference sequence). The CDR3 coding sequence is TGTGCTAGCAGCTTATTGGGGCCGGGAGAGACCCAGTACTTC. It encodes CASSLLGPGETQYF.

The V call is TRBV7-2, the J call TRBJ1-2, with TRBD1 matching 12 bases. V shed 3 bases, J shed 7 bases, and the junction held 6 bases outside the gene matches. This CDR3 region has 15 residues. Germline lookup yields CDR1 SGHTA and CDR2 FQGNSA. The CDR3 DNA reads as TGTGCCAGCAGCTTGCACACGGGACAGGGGGCTGGCTACACCTTC. This codes for CASSLHTGQGAGYTF.

V gene TRBV7-6 combines with J gene TRBJ1-4; D ambiguous. The V gene lost 3 bases and the J gene lost 7 bases, with 9 bases spanning the gap. Germline CDR1 and CDR2: SGHVS and FNYEAQ. The CDR3 length is 13 residues. CDR3 sequence (DNA): TGTGCCAGCAGCTTCCGGAGGAGTGAAAAACTGTTTTTT. Protein product: CASSFRRSEKLFF.

This clone came up a few times. The chain carries TRBV7-9 and TRBJ1-1; D call uncertain. Germline V gene lookup returns CDR1 SEHNR and CDR2 FQNEAQ (reference sequence). The CDR3 loop spans 14 amino acids. V was cut by 1 base and J by 5 bases, with 11 bases left in between. The CDR3 region is CASSLENRGTEAFF. CDR3 in DNA: TGTGCCAGCAGCTTAGAGAACCGGGGAACTGAAGCTTTCTTT.

The chain recombines TRBV4-2 with TRBJ1-1; D not resolved. This CDR3 spans 15 amino acids. V lost 1 base, J lost 4 bases, and 13 bases lay in between. Germline V gene lookup returns CDR1 LGHNA and CDR2 YNFKEQ. The DNA for the CDR3 is TGTGCCAGCAGCCAAGGCGGCAGTCTTATCACTGAAGCTTTCTTT. Its protein product is CASSQGGSLITEAFF.

The chain recombines TRBV11-2 with TRBJ2-7; the D gene is possibly TRBD2 (6 bases). CDR1 is SGHAT and CDR2 is FQNNGV in the germline V gene. The CDR3 is 12 amino acids. V lost 5 bases and J 4 bases, leaving 9 bases between the germline ends. DNA for the CDR3: TGTGCCAGCAGCGCCGGGGGTTACGAGCAGTACTTC. Protein product: CASSAGGYEQYF.

The V call is TRBV6-5, the J call TRBJ2-3, with TRBD1 matching over 8 bases. Germline CDR1 is MNHEY and CDR2 is SVGAGI. This CDR3 is 15 amino acids long. V trimming: 8 bases; J trimming: 5 bases; junction bases outside the gene matches: 12. The DNA for the CDR3 is TGTGCCAGCGGGGAAACAGGGGGTTGGGGAGATACGCAGTATTTT. This sequence encodes CASGETGGWGDTQYF.

The chain is built from TRBV15 and TRBJ2-6; the match to TRBD1 covers 8 bases. The CDR3 runs to 18 residues. J lost 1 base, V lost 3 bases, and 8 bases had no gene match. Germline V gene data show CDR1 as LNHNV and CDR2 as YYDKDF (reference sequence). The CDR3 is CATSSADRGYSGANVLTF. The CDR3 DNA reads TGTGCCACCAGCAGCGCAGACAGGGGATATTCTGGGGCCAACGTCCTGACTTTC.

The chain couples TRBV7-9 to TRBJ1-4, with D uncertain. This CDR3 is 15 amino acids long. The V gene lost 1 base and the J gene lost 7 bases, with 13 bases spanning the gap. Germline CDR1 is SEHNR and CDR2 is FQNEAQ (reference sequence). The CDR3 spells CASSLGRRESEKLFF. CDR3 coding DNA: TGTGCCAGCAGCTTAGGAAGGAGGGAAAGTGAAAAACTGTTTTTT.

V is TRBV5-1 and J is TRBJ2-5, with D possibly matching TRBD2 (6 bases). The V end lost 2 bases, the J end lost 5 bases, and 16 bases lay between the germline ends. The CDR3 is made up of 15 amino acids. Germline assignment: CDR1 SGHRS and CDR2 YFSETQ. The CDR3 bases are TGCGCCAGCAGCTTTGGGGGGTTAGAGGTGGAGACCCAGTACTTC. It yields the protein CASSFGGLEVETQYF.

The genes are TRBV11-3 and TRBJ1-3; weak D call: TRBD1 (5 bases). In germline, CDR1 is SGHNT, CDR2 YENEEA. The CDR3 spans 11 residues. CDR3 in amino acids: CWTRRRGRVYF. DNA for the CDR3: TGTTGGACCCGGCGGAGGGGACGCGTATATTTT.

A word on this clone: A junction end diverges from the germline sequence, so it may reflect a read error. The rearrangement uses TRBV7-9 and TRBJ1-1, with D maybe TRBD1 (5 bases). This CDR3 spans 15 amino acids. Per germline, CDR1 SEHNR and CDR2 FQNEAQ (reference sequence). The CDR3 protein is CSSSLRQGGNTEAFF. The CDR3 DNA reads TGTTCCAGCAGCTTACGGCAGGGTGGGAACACTGAAGCTTTCTTT.